This is a list of T cell receptor beta chains from one sample in a study of T cells in localized non-small cell lung cancer. Generated by immunoSEQ multiplex PCR, the TCRdb table keeps only in-frame clones and is missing some. The sample has approximately 20,000 clones; about 83% are singletons. The material sequenced was PBMCs, taken before any cancer treatment. These receptors were taken from a woman aged 40 to 75 with stage II squamous cell lung carcinoma. CDR3s include the opening cysteine and the closing phenylalanine or tryptophan. The D gene is left open where the match is weak. Rows give clone size only sometimes, using once, few, many, or a class for an expanded clone.

CDR3nt	CDR3aa	abundance	v_gene	j_gene	d_gene
TGTGCCAGCAGCTCTAGACTAGCGGGAGTGTCAGATACGCAGTATTTT	CASSSRLAGVSDTQYF	NA	TRBV28	TRBJ2-3	TRBD2
TGTGCCAGCAGCTTGGGATTCACTGAAAAACTGTTTTTT	CASSLGFTEKLFF	once	TRBV7-6	TRBJ1-4	NA
TGCGCCAGCAGCCAACAGGGGCTGGTCACCGGGGAGCTGTTTTTT	CASSQQGLVTGELFF	NA	TRBV4-3	TRBJ2-2	NA
TGTGCCAGCAGCCGATCACTAACAGGGGAGCAGACCCAGTACTTC	CASSRSLTGEQTQYF	NA	TRBV11-2	TRBJ2-5	TRBD1
TGTGCCAGCAGTAGTAGGGGCTCTGGGGCCAACGTCCTGACTTTC	CASSSRGSGANVLTF	NA	TRBV7-2	TRBJ2-6	NA
TGTGCCAGCTCTGGGGAGGGCTCCTACAATGAGCAGTTCTTC	CASSGEGSYNEQFF	NA	TRBV7-9	TRBJ2-1	TRBD2
TGTGCCAGCAGCTTAGGACGCCGGACAGGAGCCTCTGGAAACACCATATATTTT	CASSLGRRTGASGNTIYF	NA	TRBV7-8	TRBJ1-3	TRBD1
TGTGCCAGAAATGCGCAGGACAGGAGACTTAACTATGGCTACACCTTC	CARNAQDRRLNYGYTF	NA	TRBV5-3	TRBJ1-2	TRBD1
TGTGCCAGTAAAAGTTCGGCGTCGGGACTAGCCGGCAATGAGCAGTTCTTC	CASKSSASGLAGNEQFF	few	TRBV19	TRBJ2-1	TRBD2
TGCGCCAGCAGCTCGGTCCCTTCCGGAGCAGATACGCAGTATTTT	CASSSVPSGADTQYF	NA	TRBV5-1	TRBJ2-3	NA
TGTGCCAGCAGCGTAGAAGGGTATGGCGGGGAGCTGTTTTTT	CASSVEGYGGELFF	NA	TRBV9	TRBJ2-2	NA
TGTGCCAGCAGCTCCCGGACAGTCCTAGGAAGGATAAACATTCAGTACTTC	CASSSRTVLGRINIQYF	NA	TRBV11-2	TRBJ2-4	NA
TGTGCCAGCAGTGTGGAGGGGACATTCAGCAATCAGCCCCAGCATTTT	CASSVEGTFSNQPQHF	NA	TRBV2	TRBJ1-5	NA
TGTGCCAGTAGTGAGGGTAGCGGGAGGAAGTCGGAGACCCAGTACTTC	CASSEGSGRKSETQYF	NA	TRBV19	TRBJ2-5	TRBD2
TGTGCCAGCAGCCAGACTTCGGGTAACTATGGCTACACCTTC	CASSQTSGNYGYTF	NA	TRBV7-8	TRBJ1-2	NA
TGTGCCAGCAGTGACCTTGGGGGTCGCACTGAAGCTTTCTTT	CASSDLGGRTEAFF	few	TRBV6-1	TRBJ1-1	NA
TGCGCCAGCAGCCAGCGGGGGTCCCCCTCGCCCCAAGAGACCCAGTACTTC	CASSQRGSPSPQETQYF	NA	TRBV5-1	TRBJ2-5	TRBD2
TGCGCCAGCAGCCCTCCTGGGGAAAAACTGTTTTTT	CASSPPGEKLFF	few	TRBV10-1	TRBJ1-4	NA
TGTGCCAGCGAGGGACAGGCCCTTAACTATGGCTACACCTTC	CASEGQALNYGYTF	NA	TRBV19	TRBJ1-2	TRBD1
TGTGCCAGCTCATCGACGACAGCCTTGAATTCTGGGGCCAACGTCCTGACTTTC	CASSSTTALNSGANVLTF	NA	TRBV18	TRBJ2-6	NA
TGTGCCACCTCACTGAGGGGGGCCTATGGCTACACCTTC	CATSLRGAYGYTF	NA	TRBV27	TRBJ1-2	NA
TGTGCCAGCAGCTCGGGACAGCCTATGAACACTGAAGCTTTCTTT	CASSSGQPMNTEAFF	NA	TRBV6-6	TRBJ1-1	TRBD1
TGTGCCAGCAGGGCTAGTGCCGGGGAGCTGTTTTTT	CASRASAGELFF	NA	TRBV27	TRBJ2-2	NA
TGTGCCATCAGCCCGACTAGCGGGGCTCACGGGGAGCTGTTTTTT	CAISPTSGAHGELFF	few	TRBV10-3	TRBJ2-2	TRBD2
TGTGCCAGCAGCTCGGCCAGGGGTGGCGGGGAGCTGTTTTTT	CASSSARGGGELFF	NA	TRBV7-3	TRBJ2-2	NA
TGTGCCAGCACCTCCTCCGGCGGGAGGTACGAGCAGTACTTC	CASTSSGGRYEQYF	NA	TRBV6-5	TRBJ2-7	TRBD2
TGTGCCAGTAGGGGAGAAAGGGGCAATCAGCCCCAGCATTTT	CASRGERGNQPQHF	NA	TRBV19	TRBJ1-5	NA
TGTGCCAGCAGCTCGCGGAACTTACAGGGGCGAGGGAACACTGAAGCTTTCTTT	CASSSRNLQGRGNTEAFF	NA	TRBV7-8	TRBJ1-1	TRBD1
TGTGCCATCAGTCCGGGACAGGGGGACACTGAAGCTTTCTTT	CAISPGQGDTEAFF	NA	TRBV10-3	TRBJ1-1	TRBD1
TGTGCCAGCTCGCCGGAGGGACCTATGGGCTACACCTTC	CASSPEGPMGYTF	NA	TRBV18	TRBJ1-2	NA
TGTGCCAGCAGCCTTCCAGACAGGTCTCCTGGAAACACCATATATTTT	CASSLPDRSPGNTIYF	NA	TRBV5-6	TRBJ1-3	NA
TGTGCCAGCAGTTTGACGTGGGGGAATGAGCAGTTCTTC	CASSLTWGNEQFF	NA	TRBV28	TRBJ2-1	NA
TGTGCCAGTAGTATAGATTTTCAGCCCCAGCATTTT	CASSIDFQPQHF	NA	TRBV19	TRBJ1-5	NA
TGTGCCAGCAGTTCAATATTCTTTCCGGGACGAGACGAGCAGTACTTC	CASSSIFFPGRDEQYF	NA	TRBV6-5	TRBJ2-7	NA
TGTGCCAGCAGACCCCCGGGACAGGGTTCCTACGAGCAGTACTTC	CASRPPGQGSYEQYF	NA	TRBV6-6	TRBJ2-7	TRBD1
TGTGCCAGATTAGAGGCTAGCGGGGCCACCGGGGAGCTGTTTTTT	CARLEASGATGELFF	NA	TRBV12-1	TRBJ2-2	NA
TGTGCCATCAGTGACGGACAGGGGGCTGGCTACACCTTC	CAISDGQGAGYTF	NA	TRBV10-3	TRBJ1-2	TRBD1
TGTGCCAGCGTTGACAGGGGAGGTCCTCTAGCTGGAAACACCATATATTTT	CASVDRGGPLAGNTIYF	NA	TRBV18	TRBJ1-3	TRBD1
TGTGCCAGCAGCCCGCGACCGACGGGAGATACGCAGTATTTT	CASSPRPTGDTQYF	NA	TRBV7-2	TRBJ2-3	NA
TGTGCCAGCAGCTACCGGGACAGGGCTTATGGCTACACCTTC	CASSYRDRAYGYTF	once	TRBV5-4	TRBJ1-2	TRBD1
TGTGCCAGCAGCTTAGAAGAGGTCGGGACGCAGTATTTT	CASSLEEVGTQYF	once	TRBV7-2	TRBJ2-3	NA
TGTGCCAGCAGTTACTCGATTCTAGCGGGCTACGAGCAGTACTTC	CASSYSILAGYEQYF	NA	TRBV6-5	TRBJ2-7	TRBD2
TGCGCCAGCAGGGACAACAGGGGAACAGATACGCAGTATTTT	CASRDNRGTDTQYF	once	TRBV4-1	TRBJ2-3	TRBD1
TGTGCCAGCAGCTTAGCGGAGAGCGGCCCCTTAAGGACAGATACGCAGTATTTT	CASSLAESGPLRTDTQYF	NA	TRBV7-2	TRBJ2-3	NA
TGCGCCAGCAGCTGGGACAATGAGCAGTTCTTC	CASSWDNEQFF	NA	TRBV5-1	TRBJ2-1	NA
TGCGCCAGCAGCGGGAAGGGGGGGCCCAGCCAAGAGACCCAGTACTTC	CASSGKGGPSQETQYF	NA	TRBV5-1	TRBJ2-5	NA
TGTGCCATCAGCTCCGGGACTAGCGGAGTCTACAATGAGCAGTTCTTC	CAISSGTSGVYNEQFF	once	TRBV10-3	TRBJ2-1	TRBD2
TGTGCCAGCAGCGTCCTCGAGAACACTGAAGCTTTCTTT	CASSVLENTEAFF	NA	TRBV2	TRBJ1-1	NA
TGTGCCAGCAGCTCCGGACGGTCGGTGAACTATGGCTACACCTTC	CASSSGRSVNYGYTF	NA	TRBV5-5	TRBJ1-2	NA
TGTGCCAGCAGCCACCCGGGGGATGGTCAGCCCCAGCATTTT	CASSHPGDGQPQHF	NA	TRBV11-2	TRBJ1-5	NA
TGTGCCAGCAGCTTAGATGTGGGAGCGGGAGAGCAGTACTTC	CASSLDVGAGEQYF	few	TRBV7-6	TRBJ2-7	TRBD2